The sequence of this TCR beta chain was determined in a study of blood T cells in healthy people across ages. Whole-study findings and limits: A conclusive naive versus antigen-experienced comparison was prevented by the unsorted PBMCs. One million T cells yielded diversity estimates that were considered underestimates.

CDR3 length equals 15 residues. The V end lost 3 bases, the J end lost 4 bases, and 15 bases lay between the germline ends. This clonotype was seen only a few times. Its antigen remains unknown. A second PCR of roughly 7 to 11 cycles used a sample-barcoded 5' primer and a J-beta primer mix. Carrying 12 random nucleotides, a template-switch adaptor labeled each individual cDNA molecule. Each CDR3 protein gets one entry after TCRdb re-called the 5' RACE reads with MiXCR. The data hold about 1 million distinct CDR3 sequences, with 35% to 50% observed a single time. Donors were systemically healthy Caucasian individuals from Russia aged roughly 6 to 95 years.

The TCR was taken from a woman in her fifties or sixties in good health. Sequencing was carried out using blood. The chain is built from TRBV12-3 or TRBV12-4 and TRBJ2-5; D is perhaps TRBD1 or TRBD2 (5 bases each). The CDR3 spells CASSFGTLRGETQYF. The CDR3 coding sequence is TGTGCCAGCAGTTTTGGGACCCTTCGTGGAGAGACCCAGTACTTC.